This T cell receptor beta chain was sequenced in a study of shared T cell receptors in the human thymus. Profiling relied on immunoSEQ multiplex PCR, and the TCRdb table lists in-frame clones only, not all of them. Among roughly 560,000 clones, about four fifths were seen once, and the ten largest hold around 0.013%. The CDR3 is 16 residues long. The V gene's germline CDR1 is SQVTM and CDR2 ANQGSEA. With respect to this clone: The junction departs from the called germline gene at one end, perhaps through a read error.

These data were also filed under a second study, of human thymus T cells. According to that study: Having surgery to correct congenital heart defects, healthy Finnish infants acted as the donors. The thymus tissue came from resections taken during corrective heart surgery. V and J gene usage appeared biased in thymic and blood repertoires. Thymic repertoires from unrelated individuals overlapped highly, related research reported.

The chain has TRBV29-1 and TRBJ2-6, with TRBD1 as a possible D gene (5 bases). Sequenced: thymocytes. The clonotype comes from a boy under two years old with a congenital heart defect. CDR3 bases: TGCAGCGTCGACCCGGACGGGCGCTCTGGGGCCAGCGTCCTGACTTTC. It specifies CSVDPDGRSGASVLTF.